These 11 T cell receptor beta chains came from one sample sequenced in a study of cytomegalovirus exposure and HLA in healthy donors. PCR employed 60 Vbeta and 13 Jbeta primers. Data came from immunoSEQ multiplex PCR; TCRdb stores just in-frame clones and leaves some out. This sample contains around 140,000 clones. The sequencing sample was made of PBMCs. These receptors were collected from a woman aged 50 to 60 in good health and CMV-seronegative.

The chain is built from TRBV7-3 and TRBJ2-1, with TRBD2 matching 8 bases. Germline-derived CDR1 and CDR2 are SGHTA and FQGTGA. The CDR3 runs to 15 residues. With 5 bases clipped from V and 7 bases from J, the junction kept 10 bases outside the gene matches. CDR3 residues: CASSQGLAGFNEQFF. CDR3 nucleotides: TGTGCCAGCAGCCAAGGCCTAGCGGGTTTTAATGAGCAGTTCTTC.

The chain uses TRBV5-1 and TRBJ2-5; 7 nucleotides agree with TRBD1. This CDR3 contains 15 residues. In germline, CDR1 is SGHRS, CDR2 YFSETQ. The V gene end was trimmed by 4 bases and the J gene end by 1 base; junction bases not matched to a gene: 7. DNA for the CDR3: TGCGCCAGCAGCCCGGTACAGGGGCGCCAAGAGACCCAGTACTTC. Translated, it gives CASSPVQGRQETQYF.

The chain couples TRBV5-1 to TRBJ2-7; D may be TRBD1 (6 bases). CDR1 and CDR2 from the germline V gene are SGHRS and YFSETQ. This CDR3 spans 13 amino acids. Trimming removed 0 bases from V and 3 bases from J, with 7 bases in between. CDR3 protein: CASSLVGGYEQYF. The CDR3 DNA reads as TGCGCCAGCAGCTTGGTAGGGGGCTACGAGCAGTACTTC.

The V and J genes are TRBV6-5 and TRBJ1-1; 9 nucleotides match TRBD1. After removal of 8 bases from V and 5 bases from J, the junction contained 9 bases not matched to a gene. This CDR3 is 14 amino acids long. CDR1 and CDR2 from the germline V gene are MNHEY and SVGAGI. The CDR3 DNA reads TGTGCCAGCTGTAACAGGGGGCGCGGGACTGAAGCTTTCTTT. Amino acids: CASCNRGRGTEAFF.

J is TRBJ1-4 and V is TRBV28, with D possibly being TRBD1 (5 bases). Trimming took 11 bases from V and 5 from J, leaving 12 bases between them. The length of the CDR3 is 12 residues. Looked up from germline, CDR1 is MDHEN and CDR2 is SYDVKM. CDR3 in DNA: TGTGCCGCGGGGCGAGGAAATGAAAAACTGTTTTTT. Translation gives CAAGRGNEKLFF. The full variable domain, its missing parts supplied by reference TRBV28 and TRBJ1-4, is DVKVTQSSRYLVKRTGEKVFLECVQDMDHENMFWYRQDPGLGLRLIYFSYDVKMKEKGDIPEGYSVSREKKERFSLILESASTNQTSMYLCAAGRGNEKLFFGSGTQLSVL.

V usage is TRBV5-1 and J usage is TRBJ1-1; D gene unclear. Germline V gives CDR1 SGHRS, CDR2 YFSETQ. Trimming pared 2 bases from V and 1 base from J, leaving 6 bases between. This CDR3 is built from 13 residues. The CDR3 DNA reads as TGCGCCAGCAGCTTTTCGGGGAACACTGAAGCTTTCTTT. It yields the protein CASSFSGNTEAFF.

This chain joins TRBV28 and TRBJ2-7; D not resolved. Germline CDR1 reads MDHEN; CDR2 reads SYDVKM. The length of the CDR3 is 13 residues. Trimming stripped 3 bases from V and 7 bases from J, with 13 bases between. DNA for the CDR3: TGTGCCAGCAGTTTCTCCCCGTTCGTTGAGCAGTACTTC. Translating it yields CASSFSPFVEQYF. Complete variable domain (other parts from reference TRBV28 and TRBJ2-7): DVKVTQSSRYLVKRTGEKVFLECVQDMDHENMFWYRQDPGLGLRLIYFSYDVKMKEKGDIPEGYSVSREKKERFSLILESASTNQTSMYLCASSFSPFVEQYFGPGTRLTVT.

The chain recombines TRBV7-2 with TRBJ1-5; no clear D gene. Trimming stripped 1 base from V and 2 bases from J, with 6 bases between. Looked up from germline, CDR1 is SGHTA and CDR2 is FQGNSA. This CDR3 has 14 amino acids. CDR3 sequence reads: CASSLELGNQPQHF. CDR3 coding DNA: TGTGCCAGCAGCTTAGAGCTGGGCAATCAGCCCCAGCATTTT.

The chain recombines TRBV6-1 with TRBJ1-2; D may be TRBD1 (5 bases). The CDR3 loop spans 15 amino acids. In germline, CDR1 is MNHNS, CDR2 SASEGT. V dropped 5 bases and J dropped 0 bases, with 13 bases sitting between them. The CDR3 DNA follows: TGTGCCAGCAGTCCTGGGACTTTTCCTAACTATGGCTACACCTTC. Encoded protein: CASSPGTFPNYGYTF.

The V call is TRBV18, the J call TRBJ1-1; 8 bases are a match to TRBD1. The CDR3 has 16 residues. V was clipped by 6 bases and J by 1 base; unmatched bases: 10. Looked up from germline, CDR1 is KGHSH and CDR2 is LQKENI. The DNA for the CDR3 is TGTGCCAGCTCGCCTCAGGGGGCCTGGGGGAACACTGAAGCTTTCTTT. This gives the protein CASSPQGAWGNTEAFF.

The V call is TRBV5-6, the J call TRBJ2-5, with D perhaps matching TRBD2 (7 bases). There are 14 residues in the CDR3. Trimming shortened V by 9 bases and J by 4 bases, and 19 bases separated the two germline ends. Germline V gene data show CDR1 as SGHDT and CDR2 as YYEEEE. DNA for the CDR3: TGTGCCACCCAGAGGGGGGGTATGGGAGAGACCCAGTACTTC. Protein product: CATQRGGMGETQYF.